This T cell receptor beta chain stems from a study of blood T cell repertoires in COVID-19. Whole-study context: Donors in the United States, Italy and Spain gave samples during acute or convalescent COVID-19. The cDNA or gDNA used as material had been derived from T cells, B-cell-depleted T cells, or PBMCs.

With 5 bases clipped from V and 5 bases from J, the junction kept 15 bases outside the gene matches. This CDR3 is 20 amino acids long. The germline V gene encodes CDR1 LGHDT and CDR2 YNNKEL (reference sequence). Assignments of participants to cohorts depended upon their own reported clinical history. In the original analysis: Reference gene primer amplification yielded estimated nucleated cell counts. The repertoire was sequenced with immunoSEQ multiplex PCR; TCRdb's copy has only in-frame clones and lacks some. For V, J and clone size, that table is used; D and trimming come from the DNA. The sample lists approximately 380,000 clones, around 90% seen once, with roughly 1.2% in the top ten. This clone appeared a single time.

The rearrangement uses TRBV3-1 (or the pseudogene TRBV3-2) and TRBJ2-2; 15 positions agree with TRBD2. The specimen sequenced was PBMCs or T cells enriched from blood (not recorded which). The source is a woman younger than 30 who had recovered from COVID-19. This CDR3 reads CASSSPGLAGGPGLTGELFF. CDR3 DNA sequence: TGTGCCAGCAGCTCCCCGGGACTAGCGGGGGGCCCGGGACTGACCGGGGAGCTGTTTTTT.